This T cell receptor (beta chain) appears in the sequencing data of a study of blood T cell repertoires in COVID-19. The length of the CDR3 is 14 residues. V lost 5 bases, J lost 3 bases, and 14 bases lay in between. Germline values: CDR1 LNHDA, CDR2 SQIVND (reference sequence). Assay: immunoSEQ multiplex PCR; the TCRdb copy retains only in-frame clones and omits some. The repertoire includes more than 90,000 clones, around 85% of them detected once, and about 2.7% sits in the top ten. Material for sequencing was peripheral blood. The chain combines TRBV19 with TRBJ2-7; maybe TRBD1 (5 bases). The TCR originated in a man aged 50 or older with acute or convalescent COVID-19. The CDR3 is CASSPYDSHYEQYF. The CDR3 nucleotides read TGTGCCAGTAGTCCCTACGACAGCCACTACGAGCAGTACTTC.